One and the same sample provided the 10 T cell receptor beta chains below, sequenced in a study of blood T cells in healthy people across ages. Then a second PCR, running roughly 7 to 11 cycles, was carried out with a sample-barcoded 5' primer and a J-beta primer mix. Using its own MiXCR run on the 5' RACE reads, TCRdb lists one record per CDR3 protein. The sample holds 650,000 to 800,000 distinct CDR3 sequences, 40% to 50% seen once. Sequencing was done on a sample of blood. The receptor source for this set is a man aged 60 to 75 in good health.

The chain carries TRBV2 and TRBJ2-7; a possible D gene is TRBD1 (6 bases). The CDR3 is 14 amino acids. V lost 4 bases and J 6 bases, leaving 16 bases between the germline ends. The germline V gene has CDR1 SNHLY and CDR2 FYNNEI. DNA of the CDR3: TGTGCCAGCAGTGTCGACAGGCGGGTCGGCGAGCAGTACTTC. It encodes CASSVDRRVGEQYF. Filled out from reference TRBV2 and TRBJ2-7, the complete variable domain reads EPEVTQTPSHQVTQMGQEVILRCVPISNHLYFYWYRQILGQKVEFLVSFYNNEISEKSEIFDDQFSVERPDGSNFTLKIRSTKLEDSAMYFCASSVDRRVGEQYFGPGTRLTVT.

The rearrangement uses TRBV20-1 and TRBJ2-7; D not resolved. The CDR3 is made up of 14 amino acids. V was shortened by 0 bases and J by 5 bases, with 14 bases between the two germline ends. Germline lookup yields CDR1 DFQATT and CDR2 SNEGSKA (reference sequence). CDR3 nucleotides: TGCAGTGCTAGAGATCCGGTCCTGGAAAACGAGCAGTACTTC. This sequence encodes CSARDPVLENEQYF.

The rearrangement links TRBV3-1 to TRBJ1-2; D uncertain. Germline V CDR1 and CDR2: LGHDT, YNNKEL (reference sequence). Trimming stripped 3 bases from V and 0 bases from J, with 8 bases between. The CDR3 has 14 residues. The CDR3 sequence is CASSHRWANYGYTF. The CDR3 coding sequence is TGTGCCAGCAGCCACCGGTGGGCTAACTATGGCTACACCTTC.

The rearrangement uses TRBV6-1 and TRBJ1-5, with 8 bases fitting TRBD1. CDR1 and CDR2 from the germline V gene are MNHNS and SASEGT. The CDR3 consists of 17 residues. The V gene end was trimmed by 0 bases and the J gene end by 3 bases; junction bases not matched to a gene: 7. The CDR3 is CASSEAVQGALNQPQHF. The CDR3 DNA reads as TGTGCCAGCAGTGAAGCGGTCCAGGGGGCACTCAATCAGCCCCAGCATTTT.

The V gene is TRBV5-1, the J gene TRBJ2-7, with 8 bases fitting TRBD1. Trimming removed 3 bases from V and 10 bases from J; junction bases left unmatched: 15. Germline V gene data show CDR1 as SGHRS and CDR2 as YFSETQ. The CDR3 runs to 15 residues. In DNA, the CDR3 is TGCGCCAGCAGCTCCCCGGACAGGGACAAAGAGGCCCAGTACTTC. It encodes CASSSPDRDKEAQYF.

This clonotype appeared a few times. The J gene is TRBJ1-2, the V gene TRBV4-3; D not certain. The V gene's germline CDR1 is LGHNA and CDR2 YSLEER. This CDR3 is built from 13 residues. Trimming pared 0 bases from V and 4 bases from J, leaving 6 bases between. CDR3 residues: CASSQDQAYGYTF. CDR3 nucleotides: TGCGCCAGCAGCCAAGATCAGGCCTATGGCTACACCTTC.

This clonotype was counted a single time. One end of the junction varies from germline; a read error may be responsible. This chain connects TRBV28 to TRBJ2-4; the D is unclear. The J call may be in error: the DNA end matches TRBJ2-7 better. CDR1 MDHEN and CDR2 SYDVKM come from the germline V gene. This CDR3 has 12 amino acids. The CDR3 loop is CTSSLPRLEQYF. The DNA for the CDR3 is TGTACCAGCAGCCTTCCCAGGCTCGAGCAGTACTTC.

In the case of this clonotype: The junction departs from the called germline gene at one end, perhaps through a read error. CDR3 nucleotides: TGTGCCAGCAGCGTAGAACAGGGAAATGGCCACACCTTC. Translating it yields CASSVEQGNGHTF. This chain links TRBV9 with TRBJ1-2; maybe TRBD1 (6 bases). The germline CDR1 and CDR2 sequences are SGDLS and YYNGEE. CDR3 length: 13 residues.

DNA of the CDR3: TGTGCCAGCAGCTTAGCGACAATTGGGGGGGAGACCCAGTACTTC. This codes for CASSLATIGGETQYF. The chain uses TRBV7-2 and TRBJ2-5, with a tentative D call TRBD2 (6 bases). The CDR3 is made up of 15 amino acids. V was shortened by 0 bases and J by 5 bases, with 13 bases between the two germline ends. CDR1 SGHTA and CDR2 FQGNSA come from the germline V gene.

This clonotype has only a few counts. The V gene is TRBV6-2 or TRBV6-3, the J gene TRBJ1-1; no reliable D call. CDR3 size: 16 residues. Germline loops: CDR1 MNHEY, CDR2 SVGEGT. Trimming left V 6 bases short and J 0 bases short, with 17 bases between. DNA of the CDR3: TGTGCCAGCAGCCTCGGTCGGGAGAGAGTGAACACTGAAGCTTTCTTT. This codes for CASSLGRERVNTEAFF.